This T cell receptor (beta chain) was sequenced for a study of shared clonotypes between healthy human individuals. Only in-frame clones appear in the TCRdb table, and some are missing; sequencing was by immunoSEQ multiplex PCR. The table has a few hundred thousand clones, 87% seen once; the top ten hold around 15%. The sample holds one count of this clone. CCR7-negative CD45RA+ TemRA cells were pooled with CD45RO+ cells for CD8 memory. V lost 4 bases to trimming and J lost 6 bases; unmatched junction nucleotides: 6. CDR3 length equals 16 residues. Looked up from germline, CDR1 is MNHEY and CDR2 is SVGAGI.

The sequencing input was memory CD8+ T cells sorted from blood. The subset is: CD45RO+ cells pooled with CCR7-negative TemRA cells. This TCR came from a man aged 18 to 30 in good health. The rearrangement joins TRBV6-5 to TRBJ1-6; 10 bases map to TRBD1. The CDR3 loop is CASSSPGQGPNSPLHF. The CDR3 nucleotides read TGTGCCAGCAGTTCGCCGGGACAGGGGCCTAATTCACCCCTCCACTTT.